Following are 30 T cell receptor beta chains from one sample sequenced in a study of blood T cell repertoires in COVID-19. TCRdb keeps only in-frame clones here, not all; method: immunoSEQ multiplex PCR. There are some 240,000 clones in the sample; roughly nine tenths occur only once, and around 4.6% lies in the top ten. Input material: peripheral blood. The receptors were sampled from a middle-aged woman who had recovered from COVID-19.

V and J are TRBV7-3 and TRBJ2-3; 9 nucleotides agree with TRBD2. The V and J ends lost 1 base and 3 bases, in that order; junction bases with no gene match: 5. Germline V gene data show CDR1 as SGHTA and CDR2 as FQGTGA. The CDR3 runs 16 residues. This chain's CDR3 is CASSLRAGGITDTQYF. The DNA of the CDR3 is TGTGCCAGCAGCTTAAGGGCGGGGGGGATAACAGATACGCAGTATTTT.

The rearrangement links TRBV7-2 to TRBJ2-3; D may be TRBD1 (6 bases). The V end was cut by 5 bases, the J end by 0 bases, with 12 bases between. Germline CDR1 SGHTA, CDR2 FQGNSA. The CDR3 has 15 amino acids. CDR3 sequence reads: CASSLMDSSTDTQYF. In DNA, the CDR3 is TGTGCCAGCAGCCTTATGGACAGTAGCACAGATACGCAGTATTTT.

The chain joins TRBV28 to TRBJ1-4; 8 positions match TRBD1. V trimming: 3 bases; J trimming: 7 bases; junction bases outside the gene matches: 7. CDR1 is MDHEN and CDR2 is SYDVKM in the germline V gene. The CDR3 contains 15 residues. CDR3 amino acids: CASSLGVRGREKLFF. The CDR3 nucleotides read TGTGCCAGCAGTTTGGGCGTCAGGGGGCGTGAAAAACTGTTTTTT.

In this sample, this clone turned up once. The chain recombines TRBV9 with TRBJ2-1; TRBD2 matches 10 bases. The length of the CDR3 is 16 residues. J was trimmed by 4 bases and V by 4 bases; bases with no gene match: 8. The germline gives CDR1 SGDLS, CDR2 YYNGEE. CDR3 bases: TGTGCCAGCAGCTCAATAGCGGGAGGCGAGTACAATGAGCAGTTCTTC. Protein sequence: CASSSIAGGEYNEQFF.

The gene calls are TRBV5-1 and TRBJ2-7, with 8 bases lining up with TRBD1. The CDR3 has 13 residues. V shed 3 bases, J shed 2 bases, and the junction held 1 base outside the gene matches. CDR1 and CDR2 from the germline V gene are SGHRS and YFSETQ. The CDR3 reads CASSYRGAYEQYF. As DNA, the CDR3 is TGCGCCAGCAGCTACAGGGGGGCCTACGAGCAGTACTTC.

The chain is built from TRBV7-8 and TRBJ2-1, with 7 bases lining up with TRBD2. The V gene's germline CDR1 is SGHVS and CDR2 FQNEAQ. The CDR3 has 11 amino acids. The V segment lost 1 base and the J segment 15 bases; nucleotides outside the gene matches: 3. The CDR3 DNA reads TGTGCCAGCAGCTTAGGGGGGGGTCCGTTCTTC. Translated, it gives CASSLGGGPFF.

V and J are TRBV27 and TRBJ1-2, with a weak D call TRBD1 (6 bases). The germline gives CDR1 MNHEY, CDR2 SMNVEV (reference sequence). The CDR3 totals 12 residues. V was shortened by 11 bases and J by 4 bases, with 14 bases between the two germline ends. CDR3 sequence (DNA): TGTGCCGCGTGGGGAGGGGGCTATGGCTACACCTTC. This gives the protein CAAWGGGYGYTF.

This clone was observed a single time. The chain uses TRBV30 and TRBJ2-1; no reliable D call. The CDR3 runs to 12 residues. Looked up from germline, CDR1 is GTSNPN and CDR2 is SVGIG (reference sequence). Trimming took 4 bases from V and 6 from J, leaving 10 bases between them. DNA for the CDR3: TGTGCCTGGACGACTTCGCCCAATGAGCAGTTCTTC. Translated: CAWTTSPNEQFF.

V usage is TRBV6-5 and J usage is TRBJ2-2, with 9 bases aligning to TRBD1. The J segment lost 3 bases and the V segment lost 8 bases, leaving 4 bases of the junction unmatched. The germline CDR1 and CDR2 sequences are MNHEY and SVGAGI. This CDR3 has 14 amino acids. CDR3 amino acids: CASGTGWDTGELFF. CDR3 sequence (DNA): TGTGCCAGCGGGACAGGGTGGGACACCGGGGAGCTGTTTTTT.

The chain couples TRBV27 to TRBJ2-2; D ambiguous. CDR3 length equals 14 residues. The V and J ends lost 3 bases and 1 base respectively, with 6 bases between them. The germline CDR1 and CDR2 sequences are MNHEY and SMNVEV (reference sequence). The CDR3 spells CASSFLVNTGELFF. The CDR3 nucleotides read TGTGCCAGCAGTTTCCTTGTGAACACCGGGGAGCTGTTTTTT.

The V call is TRBV3-1 (or the pseudogene TRBV3-2), the J call TRBJ2-5; possibly TRBD2 for D (5 bases). CDR1 is LGHDT, CDR2 YNNKEL, per germline (reference sequence). Trimming pared 5 bases from V and 5 bases from J, leaving 15 bases between. The CDR3 extends over 14 amino acids. This CDR3 is CASSTSGGWETQYF. The CDR3 coding sequence is TGTGCCAGCAGCACGTCGGGCGGGTGGGAGACCCAGTACTTC.

CDR3 DNA sequence: TGTGCCACCAGTGATTTAAGCACGGGGGCCAACGTCCTGACTTTC. This codes for CATSDLSTGANVLTF. The chain uses TRBV24-1 and TRBJ2-6, with D uncertain. The CDR3 has 15 amino acids. Germline V lookup: CDR1 KGHDR, CDR2 SFDVKD. Trimming shortened V by 1 base and J by 4 bases, and 7 bases separated the two germline ends.

The rearrangement uses TRBV2 and TRBJ2-1; TRBD1 aligns across 7 bases. Looked up from germline, CDR1 is SNHLY and CDR2 is FYNNEI. This CDR3 spans 14 amino acids. V shed 6 bases, J shed 7 bases, and the junction held 9 bases outside the gene matches. The CDR3 region has the DNA TGTGCCAGCAGCGAATTACAGGGGTGGAATGAGCAGTTCTTC. Protein product: CASSELQGWNEQFF.

V usage is TRBV28 and J usage is TRBJ2-5; D perhaps matches TRBD2 (7 bases). V lost 4 bases and J 5 bases, leaving 20 bases between the germline ends. Germline CDR1 reads MDHEN; CDR2 reads SYDVKM. This CDR3 has 16 residues. CDR3 loop: CASSWGGGGLMETQYF. The CDR3 DNA sequence: TGTGCCAGCAGTTGGGGTGGCGGGGGCCTCATGGAGACCCAGTACTTC.

The V call is TRBV28, the J call TRBJ2-7; TRBD2 might be the D (5 bases). The CDR3 spans 15 residues. V gave up 6 bases and J gave up 0 bases, with 15 bases separating them. Germline V lookup: CDR1 MDHEN, CDR2 SYDVKM. The CDR3 loop reads CASSPLGEGSYEQYV. The CDR3 region has the DNA TGTGCCAGCAGCCCCCTGGGAGAAGGCTCCTACGAGCAGTACGTC.

V is TRBV18 and J is TRBJ1-1; TRBD1 is a possible D gene (6 bases). The CDR3 has 15 residues. Germline V gene data show CDR1 as KGHSH and CDR2 as LQKENI. V dropped 6 bases and J dropped 4 bases, with 18 bases sitting between them. CDR3 in amino acids: CASSGKTAGVTEAFF. CDR3 nucleotide sequence: TGTGCCAGCTCCGGAAAAACGGCAGGGGTCACTGAAGCTTTCTTT.

This clone was detected once. The CDR3 DNA reads TGCGCCAGCAGCCGGGGGACAGCAACTAATGAAAAACTGTTTTTT. This sequence encodes CASSRGTATNEKLFF. This chain uses TRBV5-1 with TRBJ1-4; 7 bases align to TRBD1. CDR3 length: 15 residues. Germline V gene sequence: CDR1 SGHRS, CDR2 YFSETQ. The junction had 3 bases not matched to a gene; V was cut back by 4 bases and J by 0 bases.

This sequence joins TRBV6-5 and TRBJ2-2, with D unresolved. This CDR3 has 14 amino acids. V was cut by 6 bases and J by 6 bases, with 14 bases left in between. The germline V gene encodes CDR1 MNHEY and CDR2 SVGAGI. CDR3 sequence: CASRPRQLAGELFF. CDR3 sequence (DNA): TGTGCCAGCAGACCCCGCCAACTGGCCGGGGAGCTGTTTTTT.

The chain recombines TRBV10-3 with TRBJ1-6, with D uncertain. Looked up from germline, CDR1 is ENHRY and CDR2 is SYGVKD. Trimming removed 0 bases from V and 15 bases from J, with 15 bases in between. The CDR3 is made up of 14 amino acids. The CDR3 DNA follows: TGTGCCATCAGTGAGTCAGAGGGCACCGGGCTCCTCCACTTT. Translating gives CAISESEGTGLLHF.

Note on this clone: An end of the junction differs from the germline gene, which may be a read error. V is TRBV2 and J is TRBJ2-2; 7 bases agree with TRBD2. Germline assignment: CDR1 SNHLY and CDR2 FYNNEI. The CDR3 length is 14 residues. CDR3 bases: TGTGCCAGCCTCCCAGCGGGGAACTCCGGGGAGCTGTTTTTT. Its translation is CASLPAGNSGELFF.

This chain connects TRBV11-3 to TRBJ2-2; D is unclear. The CDR3 is 12 residues long. V was shortened by 7 bases and J by 7 bases, with 10 bases between the two germline ends. Germline V CDR1 and CDR2: SGHNT, YENEEA. The DNA for the CDR3 is TGTGCCAGCAACCAGGTCGGCGGGGAGCTGTTTTTT. As protein: CASNQVGGELFF.

The chain joins TRBV10-3 to TRBJ2-5; 8 nucleotides agree with TRBD2. The length of the CDR3 is 15 residues. Unmatched junction bases numbered 10, after V lost 5 bases and J lost 5 bases. CDR1 is ENHRY and CDR2 is SYGVKD in the germline V gene. The CDR3 is CAISPRWAGGETQYF. In nucleotides, the CDR3 is TGTGCCATCAGTCCCAGGTGGGCGGGAGGTGAGACCCAGTACTTC.

V usage is TRBV12-5 and J usage is TRBJ1-1; 9 nucleotides align to TRBD1. CDR1 is LGHNT and CDR2 is FRNRAP in the germline V gene. Trimming took 0 bases from V and 4 from J; bases not matched to a gene: 9. This CDR3 is 17 amino acids long. CDR3 nucleotide sequence: TGTGCTAGTGGTTTGGTACGCACAGGGGGCTCTGTCACTGAAGCTTTCTTT. Its protein product is CASGLVRTGGSVTEAFF. Full variable domain (outside the CDR3, taken from reference TRBV12-5 and TRBJ1-1): DARVTQTPRHKVTEMGQEVTMRCQPILGHNTVFWYRQTMMQGLELLAYFRNRAPLDDSGMPKDRFSAEMPDATLATLKIQPSEPRDSAVYFCASGLVRTGGSVTEAFFGQGTRLTVV.

V and J are TRBV27 and TRBJ2-1; 9 bases are a match to TRBD2. The J segment lost 7 bases and the V segment lost 8 bases, leaving 9 bases of the junction unmatched. Germline-derived CDR1 and CDR2 are MNHEY and SMNVEV (reference sequence). The CDR3 has 14 residues. In nucleotides, the CDR3 is TGTGCCAGCGGGTCAACGACTAGCGGTAATGAGCAGTTCTTC. It encodes CASGSTTSGNEQFF.

The chain combines TRBV21-1 with TRBJ1-6; TRBD1 reflects the table's D call only, with no check against the DNA. TRBV21-1 is a known pseudogene. The CDR3 has 17 residues. The CDR3 DNA reads as TGTGCCAGCAGCGAAAACCGGGACAGGAGATTTAATTCACCCCTCCACTTT. It encodes CASSENRDRRFNSPLHF.

The V and J genes are TRBV5-6 and TRBJ2-7, with 9 positions matching TRBD1. This CDR3 is 16 amino acids long. V was clipped by 4 bases and J by 5 bases; unmatched bases: 13. Per the germline V gene, CDR1 is SGHDT and CDR2 is YYEEEE. The CDR3 here is CASSAYRDRVRHEQYF. The CDR3 bases are TGTGCCAGCAGCGCATACCGGGACAGGGTTCGGCACGAGCAGTACTTC.

In this sample, this clone turned up once. The chain has TRBV11-2 and TRBJ2-7, with 9 bases identical to TRBD2. There are 17 residues in the CDR3. The trim removed 1 base at V and 0 bases at J, leaving 7 bases unmatched. Germline-derived CDR1 and CDR2 are SGHAT and FQNNGV. For the CDR3, the DNA is TGTGCCAGCAGCTTAGGGGGAGCGGGAGGCATCTCCTACGAGCAGTACGTC. Its translation: CASSLGGAGGISYEQYV.

This chain links TRBV7-8 with TRBJ2-6, with D possibly being TRBD2 (6 bases). Germline V gives CDR1 SGHVS, CDR2 FQNEAQ. The length of the CDR3 is 17 residues. V lost 0 bases and J lost 1, with 10 bases in between. CDR3 coding DNA: TGTGCCAGCAGCTTAGCGATTGGAGGGTCTGGGGCCAACGTCCTGACTTTC. This codes for CASSLAIGGSGANVLTF.

This clone has only a few counts. The rearrangement joins TRBV6-5 to TRBJ1-6, with 7 positions matching TRBD1. Germline CDR1 MNHEY, CDR2 SVGAGI. Trimming took 5 bases from V and 4 from J; bases not matched to a gene: 5. This CDR3 has 15 amino acids. The CDR3 DNA reads as TGTGCCAGCAGTACCGGGACAGTTTATAATTCACCCCTCCACTTT. It codes for CASSTGTVYNSPLHF.

This clone was counted once. The chain couples TRBV7-2 to TRBJ2-2; tentative D call: TRBD2 (5 bases). The length of the CDR3 is 14 residues. V lost 2 bases, J lost 5 bases, and 9 bases lay in between. Germline CDR1 reads SGHTA; CDR2 reads FQGNSA. CDR3 DNA: TGTGCCAGCAGCTTAAAAGCGGCTACCGGGGAGCTGTTTTTT. It is translated as CASSLKAATGELFF.